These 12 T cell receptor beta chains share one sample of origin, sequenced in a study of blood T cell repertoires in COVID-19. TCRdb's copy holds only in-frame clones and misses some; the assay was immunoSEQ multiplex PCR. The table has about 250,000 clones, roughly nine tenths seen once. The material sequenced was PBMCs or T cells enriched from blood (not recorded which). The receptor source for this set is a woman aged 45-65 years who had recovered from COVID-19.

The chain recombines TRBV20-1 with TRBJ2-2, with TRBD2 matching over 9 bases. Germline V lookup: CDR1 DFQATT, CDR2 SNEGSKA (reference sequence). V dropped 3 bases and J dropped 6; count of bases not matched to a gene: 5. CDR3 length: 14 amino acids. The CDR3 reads CSASPAGGPGELFF. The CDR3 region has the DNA TGCAGTGCTAGTCCAGCGGGAGGTCCCGGGGAGCTGTTTTTT.

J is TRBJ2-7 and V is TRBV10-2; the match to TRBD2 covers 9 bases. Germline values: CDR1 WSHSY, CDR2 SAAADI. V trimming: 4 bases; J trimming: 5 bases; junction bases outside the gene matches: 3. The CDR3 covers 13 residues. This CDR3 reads CASSAREGHEQYF. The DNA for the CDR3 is TGCGCCAGCAGTGCGCGGGAGGGCCACGAGCAGTACTTC.

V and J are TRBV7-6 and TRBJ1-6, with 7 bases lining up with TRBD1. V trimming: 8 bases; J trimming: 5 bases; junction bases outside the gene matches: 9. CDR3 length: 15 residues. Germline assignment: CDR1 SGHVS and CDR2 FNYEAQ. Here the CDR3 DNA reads TGTGCCAGCGGCCCCGCACAGGGGAATAATTCACCCCTCCACTTT. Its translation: CASGPAQGNNSPLHF. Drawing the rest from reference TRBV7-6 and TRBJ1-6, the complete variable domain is GAGVSQSPRYKVTKRGQDVALRCDPISGHVSLYWYRQALGQGPEFLTYFNYEAQQDKSGLPNDRFSAERPEGSISTLTIQRTEQRDSAMYRCASGPAQGNNSPLHFGNGTRLTVT.

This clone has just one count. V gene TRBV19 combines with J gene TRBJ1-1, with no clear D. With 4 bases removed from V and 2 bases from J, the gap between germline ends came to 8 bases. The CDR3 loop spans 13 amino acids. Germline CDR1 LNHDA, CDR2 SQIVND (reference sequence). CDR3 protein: CASSRSENTEAFF. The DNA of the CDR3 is TGTGCCAGTAGTAGGTCAGAAAACACTGAAGCTTTCTTT.

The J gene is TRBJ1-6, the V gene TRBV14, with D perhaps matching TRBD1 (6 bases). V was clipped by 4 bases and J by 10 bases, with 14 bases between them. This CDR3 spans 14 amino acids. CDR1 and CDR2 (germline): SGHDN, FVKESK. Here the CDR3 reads CASSPQGVRSPLHF. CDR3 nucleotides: TGTGCCAGCAGCCCACAGGGCGTGAGGTCACCCCTCCACTTT.

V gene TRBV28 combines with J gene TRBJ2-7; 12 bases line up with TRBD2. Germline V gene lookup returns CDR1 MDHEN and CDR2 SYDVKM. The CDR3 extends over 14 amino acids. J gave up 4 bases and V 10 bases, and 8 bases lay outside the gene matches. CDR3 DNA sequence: TGTGCCACCAAAGAGACTAGCGGGAGATACGAGCAGTACTTC. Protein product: CATKETSGRYEQYF.

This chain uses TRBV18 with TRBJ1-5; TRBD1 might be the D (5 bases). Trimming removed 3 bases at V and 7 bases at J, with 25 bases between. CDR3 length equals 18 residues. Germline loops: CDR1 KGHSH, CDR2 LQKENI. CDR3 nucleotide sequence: TGTGCCAGCTCACCGAGGGGAGGGGCCTCACCATACAACCAGCCCCAGCATTTT. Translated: CASSPRGGASPYNQPQHF.

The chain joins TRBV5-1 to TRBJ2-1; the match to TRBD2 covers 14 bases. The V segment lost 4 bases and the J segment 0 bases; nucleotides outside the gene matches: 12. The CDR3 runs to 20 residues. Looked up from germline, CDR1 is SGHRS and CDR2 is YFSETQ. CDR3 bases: TGCGCCAGCAGCCCCCGGACTAGCGGGAGGCCCCCCGGCTCCTACAATGAGCAGTTCTTC. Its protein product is CASSPRTSGRPPGSYNEQFF.

The CDR3 bases are TGTGCCAGCAGCTTTACTAGCGGGAGGCCCTACAATGAGCAGTTCTTC. Residues: CASSFTSGRPYNEQFF. The chain links TRBV7-2 to TRBJ2-1; TRBD2 matches 12 bases. V shed 3 bases, J shed 2 bases, and the junction held 2 bases outside the gene matches. Germline loops: CDR1 SGHTA, CDR2 FQGNSA. This CDR3 has 16 residues.

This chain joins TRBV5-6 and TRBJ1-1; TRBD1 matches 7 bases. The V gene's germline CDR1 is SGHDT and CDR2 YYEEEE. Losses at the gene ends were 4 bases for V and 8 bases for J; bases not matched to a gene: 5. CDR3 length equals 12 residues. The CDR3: CASSIRDSEAFF. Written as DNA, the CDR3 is TGTGCCAGCAGCATCAGGGACAGCGAAGCTTTCTTT.

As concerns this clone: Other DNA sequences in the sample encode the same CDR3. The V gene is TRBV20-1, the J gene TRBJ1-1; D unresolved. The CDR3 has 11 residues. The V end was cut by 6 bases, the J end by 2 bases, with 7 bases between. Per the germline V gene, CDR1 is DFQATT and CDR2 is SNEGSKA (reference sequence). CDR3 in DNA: TGCAGTGCGCCGAGAAACACTGAAGCTTTCTTT. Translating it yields CSAPRNTEAFF.

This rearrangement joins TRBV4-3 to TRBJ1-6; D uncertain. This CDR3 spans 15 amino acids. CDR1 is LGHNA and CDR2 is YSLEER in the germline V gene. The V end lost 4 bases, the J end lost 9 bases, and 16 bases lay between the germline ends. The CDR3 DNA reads TGCGCCAGCAGCCGCGCATCCTCGGAGGGTTCACCCCTCCACTTT. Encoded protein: CASSRASSEGSPLHF.